The T cell receptor (beta chain) under discussion was sequenced for a study of OX40 agonist ivuxolimab in advanced cancers. Study-level background: At just under 85% male, the cohort had a mean age of 60 years, ranging from about 20 to 90.

Sequencing used immunoSEQ multiplex PCR; TCRdb keeps in-frame clones, though not all of them. The sample has around 150,000 clones; 85% to 95% are singletons. The V gene's germline CDR1 is SNHLY and CDR2 FYNNEI. The CDR3 length is 15 residues. After removal of 9 bases from V and 3 bases from J, the junction contained 11 bases not matched to a gene. The receptor comes from an adult with an advanced solid tumor such as melanoma, head and neck, liver or kidney cancer. The source was CD4+ or CD8+ T cells sorted from blood, collected in a trial of the OX40 agonist ivuxolimab. V is TRBV2 and J is TRBJ2-3; 8 nucleotides match TRBD1. The chain's CDR3 is CARRDVWTGTDTQYF. In DNA, the CDR3 is TGTGCCAGAAGAGACGTTTGGACAGGGACAGATACGCAGTATTTT.